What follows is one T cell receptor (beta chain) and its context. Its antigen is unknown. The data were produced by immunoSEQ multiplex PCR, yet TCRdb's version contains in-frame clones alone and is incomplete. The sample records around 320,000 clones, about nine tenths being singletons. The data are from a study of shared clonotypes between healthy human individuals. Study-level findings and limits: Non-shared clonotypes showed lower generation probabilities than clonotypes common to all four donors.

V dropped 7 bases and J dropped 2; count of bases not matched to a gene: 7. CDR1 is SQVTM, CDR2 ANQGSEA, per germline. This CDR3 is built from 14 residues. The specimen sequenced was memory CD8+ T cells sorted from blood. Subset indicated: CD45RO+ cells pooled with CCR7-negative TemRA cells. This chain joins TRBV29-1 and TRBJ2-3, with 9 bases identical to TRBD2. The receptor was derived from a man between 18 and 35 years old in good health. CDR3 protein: CSGGLASLTDTQYF. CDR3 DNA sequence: TGCAGCGGCGGACTAGCGAGCCTCACAGATACGCAGTATTTT.